This note documents a single TCR beta chain sequence. TCRdb redid the calling of the reads with MiXCR, one entry per CDR3 protein. The table lists 150,000 to 200,000 distinct CDR3 sequences, 25% to 30% of them singletons. This sample was taken from a study of T cell repertoires in cytomegalovirus infection. CDR1 and CDR2 (germline): ENHRY, SYGVKD. The V gene lost 8 bases and the J gene lost 0 bases, with 17 bases spanning the gap. This CDR3 has 15 residues. This chain joins TRBV10-3 and TRBJ2-7, with D possibly called TRBD1 or TRBD2 (5 bases each). The source of this sequence is a human donor in good health (CMV status not recorded). Some clones in this sample may be carry-over from other donors' samples. Source material: PBMCs. The DNA for the CDR3 is TGTGCCATCGGGCGAAAGGCAGGGAGCTCCTACGAGCAGTACTTC. Translating it yields CAIGRKAGSSYEQYF.